Given below is one T cell receptor beta chain in context. Antigen unknown. The data belong to a study of stem cell transplantation in POMP-related autoinflammatory disease. The wider study: CD8+ T cells were low and CD4+ cells naive-skewed before transplant. Findings of the study overall: Patients with PRAID showed a restricted number of unique TRB V-J gene pairings.

Sequenced by immunoSEQ multiplex PCR; TCRdb stores in-frame clones only, minus some. The data show roughly 68,000 clones, approximately 91% seen once. Sequenced material: CD4+ T cells from PBMCs, taken after stem cell transplantation. The clonotype originates from a human patient with POMP-related autoinflammation and immune dysregulation (PRAID). Some T cells may have originated in the graft donor.

The CDR3 loop is CASGLVSWYSGEQFF. The CDR3 DNA is TGTGCTAGTGGTTTGGTATCCTGGTATAGCGGCGAGCAGTTCTTC. The chain is built from TRBV12-5 and TRBJ2-1; possibly TRBD2 for D (6 bases). CDR3 length equals 15 residues. CDR1 and CDR2 (germline): LGHNT, FRNRAP. Trimming stripped 0 bases from V and 10 bases from J, with 16 bases between.